This is a list of T cell receptor beta chains from one sample in a study of low-dose radiotherapy and immunotherapy resistance in tumors. TCRdb re-analysed the reads in MiXCR, keeping a single row per CDR3 protein. The data show some 88,000 distinct CDR3 sequences, under 9.5% seen once. Sequencing used PBMCs, obtained before treatment. The receptors here all came from a male donor with prostate cancer. Each CDR3 is given with its conserved first and last residue. The D gene is left open where the match is weak. Not every row has a clone size; where given, it reads once, few, many or a size class.

D gene: .
V gene: TRBV10-3
clone size: many
J gene: TRBJ2-1
CDR3 DNA: TGTGCCATCAGTGATTCGGGGGGCGCGGCCAATGAGCAGTTCTTC
CDR3 protein: CAISDSGGAANEQFF

D gene: TRBD2
V gene: TRBV20-1
clone size: many
J gene: TRBJ2-5
CDR3 DNA: TGCAGTGCTAGAGATGCGGTAGCGGGAGGGCTAGGAGAGACCCAGTACTTC
CDR3 protein: CSARDAVAGGLGETQYF

D gene: TRBD1
V gene: TRBV27
clone size: few
J gene: TRBJ1-2
CDR3 DNA: TGTGCCAGCAGTATACCAGCCGGGACAGGGTTTGGCTATGGCTACACCTTC
CDR3 protein: CASSIPAGTGFGYGYTF

D gene: TRBD2
V gene: TRBV28
clone size: many
J gene: TRBJ2-1
CDR3 DNA: TGTGCCAGCACCTCTAGCGGGAGTGAGAGCTCCTACAATGAGCAGTTCTTC
CDR3 protein: CASTSSGSESSYNEQFF

D gene: TRBD2
V gene: TRBV7-2
clone size: many
J gene: TRBJ2-3
CDR3 DNA: TGTGCCAGCAGCTTAACTAGCGGGAGGACAGATACGCAGTATTTT
CDR3 protein: CASSLTSGRTDTQYF

D gene: TRBD2
V gene: TRBV4-3
clone size: .
J gene: TRBJ2-5
CDR3 DNA: TGCGCCAGTAGCAAACTAGCGTCCCCTCAAGAGACCCAGTACTTC
CDR3 protein: CASSKLASPQETQYF

D gene: TRBD2
V gene: TRBV20-1
clone size: many
J gene: TRBJ2-7
CDR3 DNA: TGCAGTGCAGCTCGCCGGACTAGCGGGAACTCCTACGAGCAGTACTTC
CDR3 protein: CSAARRTSGNSYEQYF

D gene: .
V gene: TRBV28
clone size: few
J gene: TRBJ2-1
CDR3 DNA: TGTGCCAGCAGTTTGTTCCGGCGAGGTGAGCAGTTCTTC
CDR3 protein: CASSLFRRGEQFF

D gene: .
V gene: TRBV10-3
clone size: many
J gene: TRBJ1-5
CDR3 DNA: TGTGCCATCAGTGAGTCGCAGGGCGGGGGGCGCAATCAGCCCCAGCATTTT
CDR3 protein: CAISESQGGGRNQPQHF

D gene: TRBD1
V gene: TRBV30
clone size: few
J gene: TRBJ2-2
CDR3 DNA: TGTGCCTGGAGTGTACAATGGCGGACAGGGGAAGGGACCGGGGAGCTGTTTTTT
CDR3 protein: CAWSVQWRTGEGTGELFF

D gene: .
V gene: TRBV12-3/TRBV12-4
clone size: many
J gene: TRBJ1-5
CDR3 DNA: TGTGCCAGCAGTTTTCGGGTGTTGGGGCAGCCCCAGCATTTT
CDR3 protein: CASSFRVLGQPQHF

D gene: .
V gene: TRBV6-5
clone size: .
J gene: TRBJ1-1
CDR3 DNA: TGTGCCAGCAGGGAGCAGGCGTTCAGGACTAACACTGAAGCTTTCTTT
CDR3 protein: CASREQAFRTNTEAFF

D gene: TRBD2
V gene: TRBV7-3
clone size: many
J gene: TRBJ2-2
CDR3 DNA: TGTGCCAGCAGCTCAGGAGGCGGGAGATATACCGGGGAGCTGTTTTTT
CDR3 protein: CASSSGGGRYTGELFF

D gene: TRBD1
V gene: TRBV4-1
clone size: many
J gene: TRBJ1-5
CDR3 DNA: TGCGCCAGCAGCCTTGACAGGGAGTCAGATCAGCCCCAGCATTTT
CDR3 protein: CASSLDRESDQPQHF

D gene: .
V gene: TRBV6-6
clone size: many
J gene: TRBJ2-2
CDR3 DNA: TGTGCCAGCAGTGTCGGTGCCACCGGGGAGCTGTTTTTT
CDR3 protein: CASSVGATGELFF

D gene: TRBD1
V gene: TRBV5-5
clone size: few
J gene: TRBJ2-7
CDR3 DNA: TGTGCCAGCAGCTTGGCGGGGACAGGTGTGTACGAGCAGTACTTC
CDR3 protein: CASSLAGTGVYEQYF

D gene: TRBD2
V gene: TRBV30
clone size: .
J gene: TRBJ2-1
CDR3 DNA: TGTGCCTGGAGTGTAGGACTAGCGGGGCCCACGTGGTACAATGAGCAGTTCTTC
CDR3 protein: CAWSVGLAGPTWYNEQFF

D gene: .
V gene: TRBV29-1
clone size: many
J gene: TRBJ1-3
CDR3 DNA: TGCAGCGCCGAATCCAGTGGAAACACCATATATTTT
CDR3 protein: CSAESSGNTIYF

D gene: .
V gene: TRBV7-3
clone size: many
J gene: TRBJ2-2
CDR3 DNA: TGTGCCAGCAGCTCCCAAAGCTATCCCCCACCAAACCGGATAAACACCGGGGAGCTGTTTTTT
CDR3 protein: CASSSQSYPPPNRINTGELFF

D gene: .
V gene: TRBV28
clone size: medium-sized
J gene: TRBJ2-5
CDR3 DNA: TGTGCCAGCAGTCCTCAGGCGGGGCGAGAGACCCAGTACTTC
CDR3 protein: CASSPQAGRETQYF

D gene: TRBD1
V gene: TRBV18
clone size: many
J gene: TRBJ1-6
CDR3 DNA: TGTGCCAGCTCACGGAGACAGGGGGACAATTCACCCCTCCACTTT
CDR3 protein: CASSRRQGDNSPLHF

D gene: .
V gene: TRBV28
clone size: many
J gene: TRBJ2-1
CDR3 DNA: TGTGTGTGCATGCGCTTTGACAATGAGCAGTTCTTC
CDR3 protein: CVCMRFDNEQFF

D gene: .
V gene: TRBV28
clone size: many
J gene: TRBJ1-5
CDR3 DNA: TGTGCCAGCAGGGGACCGGTTAGCAATCAGCCCCAGCATTTT
CDR3 protein: CASRGPVSNQPQHF

D gene: TRBD2
V gene: TRBV3-1
clone size: many
J gene: TRBJ2-1
CDR3 DNA: TGTGCCAGCAGCCACCGCGGGAGGATGAGCTCCTACAATGAGCAGTTCTTC
CDR3 protein: CASSHRGRMSSYNEQFF

D gene: TRBD2
V gene: TRBV28
clone size: many
J gene: TRBJ2-1
CDR3 DNA: TGTGCCAGTATTGGACTAGCGGGAGCTAAGGAGCAGTTCTTC
CDR3 protein: CASIGLAGAKEQFF

D gene: TRBD1
V gene: TRBV7-9
clone size: many
J gene: TRBJ2-4
CDR3 DNA: TGTGCCAGCAGCTCCGACAGGGTCGTCTCCAAAAACATTCAGTACTTC
CDR3 protein: CASSSDRVVSKNIQYF

D gene: TRBD2
V gene: TRBV10-3
clone size: many
J gene: TRBJ2-2
CDR3 DNA: TGTGCCATCAGTGAGTCCGGCGGGGGCACCGGGGAGCTGTTTTTT
CDR3 protein: CAISESGGGTGELFF

D gene: .
V gene: TRBV7-3
clone size: many
J gene: TRBJ2-3
CDR3 DNA: TGTGCCAGCAGCTTAGGGGACACAAGCACAGATACGCAGTATTTT
CDR3 protein: CASSLGDTSTDTQYF

D gene: TRBD2
V gene: TRBV10-3
clone size: many
J gene: TRBJ2-3
CDR3 DNA: TGTGCCATCAGTGGGACTAGCGGGAGCGGCACAGATACGCAGTATTTT
CDR3 protein: CAISGTSGSGTDTQYF

D gene: .
V gene: TRBV5-5
clone size: medium-sized
J gene: TRBJ1-1
CDR3 DNA: TGTGCCAGCAGCTACGGGGATAACAAAGAAGCTTTCTTT
CDR3 protein: CASSYGDNKEAFF

D gene: .
V gene: TRBV6-2/TRBV6-3
clone size: many
J gene: TRBJ2-7
CDR3 DNA: TGTGCCAGCAGTTCCGGGCTAAGGACAGCAATCGAGCAGTACTTC
CDR3 protein: CASSSGLRTAIEQYF

D gene: .
V gene: TRBV13
clone size: many
J gene: TRBJ1-1
CDR3 DNA: TGTGCCAGCAGTCGACAGGCTTTGGGGGCGAACACTGAAGCTTTCTTT
CDR3 protein: CASSRQALGANTEAFF

D gene: .
V gene: TRBV20-1
clone size: many
J gene: TRBJ1-5
CDR3 DNA: TGCAGTGCCACAGAGCGGGCAGCTACGGAGCCCCAGCATTTT
CDR3 protein: CSATERAATEPQHF

D gene: .
V gene: TRBV27
clone size: many
J gene: TRBJ1-4
CDR3 DNA: TGTGCCAGCAGGGCGCAGGGTTATTTAACTAATGAAAAACTGTTTTTT
CDR3 protein: CASRAQGYLTNEKLFF

D gene: .
V gene: TRBV20-1
clone size: many
J gene: TRBJ2-1
CDR3 DNA: TGCAGTGCTAGATGGGGGAGCTCCTACAATGAGCAGTTCTTC
CDR3 protein: CSARWGSSYNEQFF

D gene: TRBD1
V gene: TRBV24-1
clone size: many
J gene: TRBJ2-1
CDR3 DNA: TGTGCCACCAGTGACCCGGGACAGTACAATGAGCAGTTCTTC
CDR3 protein: CATSDPGQYNEQFF

D gene: TRBD2
V gene: TRBV27
clone size: many
J gene: TRBJ2-7
CDR3 DNA: TGTGCCAGCAGTTTACGGGAGGGCTCCTACGAGCAGTACTTC
CDR3 protein: CASSLREGSYEQYF

D gene: TRBD2
V gene: TRBV11-2
clone size: many
J gene: TRBJ2-1
CDR3 DNA: TGTGCCAGCAGCCCATCGGGTAGCGGGAGGGAGGGTGAGCAGTTCTTC
CDR3 protein: CASSPSGSGREGEQFF